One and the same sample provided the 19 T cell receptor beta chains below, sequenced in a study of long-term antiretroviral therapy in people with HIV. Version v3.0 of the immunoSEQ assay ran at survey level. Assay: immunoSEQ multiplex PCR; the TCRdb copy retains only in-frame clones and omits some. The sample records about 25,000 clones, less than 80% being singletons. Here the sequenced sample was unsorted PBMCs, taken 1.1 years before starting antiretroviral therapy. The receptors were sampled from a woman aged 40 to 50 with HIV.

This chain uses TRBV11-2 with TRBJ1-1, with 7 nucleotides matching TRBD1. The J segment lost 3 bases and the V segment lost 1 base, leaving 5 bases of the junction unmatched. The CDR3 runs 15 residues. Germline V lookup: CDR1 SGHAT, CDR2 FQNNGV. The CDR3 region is CASSLAQGWYTEAFF. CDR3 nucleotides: TGTGCCAGCAGCTTAGCACAGGGGTGGTACACTGAAGCTTTCTTT.

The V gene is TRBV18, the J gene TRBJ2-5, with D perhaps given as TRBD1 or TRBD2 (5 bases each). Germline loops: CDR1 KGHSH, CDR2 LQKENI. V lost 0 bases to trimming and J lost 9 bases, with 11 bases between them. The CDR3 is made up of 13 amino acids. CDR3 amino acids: CASSPPAATAQYF. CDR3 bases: TGTGCCAGCTCACCACCAGCGGCGACAGCCCAGTACTTC.

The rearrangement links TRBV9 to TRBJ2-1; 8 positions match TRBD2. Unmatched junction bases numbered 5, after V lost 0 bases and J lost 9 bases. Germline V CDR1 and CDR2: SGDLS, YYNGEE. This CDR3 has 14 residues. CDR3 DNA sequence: TGTGCCAGCAGCGTAGGGTACGGGGGGGGTGAGCAGTTCTTC. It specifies CASSVGYGGGEQFF. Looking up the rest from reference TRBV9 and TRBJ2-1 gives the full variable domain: DSGVTQTPKHLITATGQRVTLRCSPRSGDLSVYWYQQSLDQGLQFLIQYYNGEERAKGNILERFSAQQFPDLHSELNLSSLELGDSALYFCASSVGYGGGEQFFGPGTRLTVL.

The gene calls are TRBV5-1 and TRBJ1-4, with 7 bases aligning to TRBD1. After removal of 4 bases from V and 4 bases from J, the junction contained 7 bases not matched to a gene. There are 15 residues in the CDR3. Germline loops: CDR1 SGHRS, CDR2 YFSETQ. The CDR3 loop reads CASSPGTVINEKLFF. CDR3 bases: TGCGCCAGCAGCCCCGGGACAGTCATTAATGAAAAACTGTTTTTT.

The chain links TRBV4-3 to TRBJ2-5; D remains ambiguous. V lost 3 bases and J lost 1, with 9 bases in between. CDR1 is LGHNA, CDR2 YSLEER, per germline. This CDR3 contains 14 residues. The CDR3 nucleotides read TGCGCCAGCAGCCAGGGTTGGGGCCAAGAGACCCAGTACTTC. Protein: CASSQGWGQETQYF.

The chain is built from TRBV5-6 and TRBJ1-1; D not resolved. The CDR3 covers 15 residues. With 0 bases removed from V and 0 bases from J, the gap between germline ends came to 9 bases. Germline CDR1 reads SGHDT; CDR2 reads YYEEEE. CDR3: CASSLGELMNTEAFF. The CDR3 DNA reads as TGTGCCAGCAGCTTGGGTGAACTTATGAACACTGAAGCTTTCTTT.

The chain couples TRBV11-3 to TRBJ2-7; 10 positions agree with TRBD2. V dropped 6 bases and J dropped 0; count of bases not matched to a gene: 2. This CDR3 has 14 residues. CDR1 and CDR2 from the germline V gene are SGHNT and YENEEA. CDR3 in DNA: TGTGCCAGCAGTCGGACTAGCGGCTCCTACGAGCAGTACTTC. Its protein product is CASSRTSGSYEQYF. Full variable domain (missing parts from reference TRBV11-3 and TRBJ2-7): EAGVVQSPRYKIIEKKQPVAFWCNPISGHNTLYWYLQNLGQGPELLIRYENEEAVDDSQLPKDRFSAERLKGVDSTLKIQPAELGDSAVYLCASSRTSGSYEQYFGPGTRLTVT.

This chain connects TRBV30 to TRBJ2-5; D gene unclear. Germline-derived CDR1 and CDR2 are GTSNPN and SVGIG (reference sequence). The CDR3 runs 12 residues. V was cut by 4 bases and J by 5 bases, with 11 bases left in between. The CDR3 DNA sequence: TGTGCCTGGAAACGCGAGGCGGAGACCCAGTACTTC. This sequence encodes CAWKREAETQYF.

The CDR3 loop reads CSVGNSYEQYF. CDR3 in DNA: TGCAGCGTTGGAAACTCCTACGAGCAGTACTTC. The V call is TRBV29-1, the J call TRBJ2-7; D uncertain. V shed 4 bases and J shed 0 bases, with 4 bases lying between them. Germline lookup yields CDR1 SQVTM and CDR2 ANQGSEA. The CDR3 sequence is 11 residues long.

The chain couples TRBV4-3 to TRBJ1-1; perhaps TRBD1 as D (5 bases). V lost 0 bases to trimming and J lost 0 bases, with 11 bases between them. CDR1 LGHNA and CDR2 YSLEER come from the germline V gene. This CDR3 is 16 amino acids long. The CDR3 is CASSQDLADMNTEAFF. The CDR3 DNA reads TGCGCCAGCAGCCAAGATCTAGCGGACATGAACACTGAAGCTTTCTTT.

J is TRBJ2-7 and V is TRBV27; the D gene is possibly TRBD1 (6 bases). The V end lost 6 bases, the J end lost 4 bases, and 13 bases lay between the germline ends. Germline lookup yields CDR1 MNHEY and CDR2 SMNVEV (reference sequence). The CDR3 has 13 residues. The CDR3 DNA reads TGTGCCAGCAGCCACAGGGAAGGTTACGAGCAGTACTTC. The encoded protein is CASSHREGYEQYF.

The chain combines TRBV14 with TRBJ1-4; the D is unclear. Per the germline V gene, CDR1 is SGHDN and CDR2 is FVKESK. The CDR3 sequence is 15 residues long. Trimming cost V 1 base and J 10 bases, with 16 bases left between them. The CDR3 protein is CASSQGGSVGAKLFF. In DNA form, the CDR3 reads TGTGCCAGCAGCCAAGGTGGGAGTGTTGGAGCAAAACTGTTTTTT.

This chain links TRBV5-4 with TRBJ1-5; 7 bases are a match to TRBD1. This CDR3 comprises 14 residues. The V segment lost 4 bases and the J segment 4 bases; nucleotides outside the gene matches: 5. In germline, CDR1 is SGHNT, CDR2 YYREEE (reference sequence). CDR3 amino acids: CASSEGQMNQPQHF. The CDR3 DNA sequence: TGTGCCAGCAGCGAGGGACAGATGAATCAGCCCCAGCATTTT.

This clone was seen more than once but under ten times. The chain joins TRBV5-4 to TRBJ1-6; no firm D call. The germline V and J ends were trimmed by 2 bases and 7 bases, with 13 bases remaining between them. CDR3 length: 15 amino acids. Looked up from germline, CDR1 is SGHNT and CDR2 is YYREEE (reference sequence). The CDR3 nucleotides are TGTGCCAGCAGCTTAAGCTCAGCCCCCAATTCACCCCTCCACTTT. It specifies CASSLSSAPNSPLHF.

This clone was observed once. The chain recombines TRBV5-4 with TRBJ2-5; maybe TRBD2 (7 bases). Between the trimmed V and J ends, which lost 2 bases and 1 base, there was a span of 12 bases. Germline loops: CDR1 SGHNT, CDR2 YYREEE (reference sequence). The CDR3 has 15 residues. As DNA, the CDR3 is TGTGCCAGCAGCTTCGTCGGGGGGCCCCAAGAGACCCAGTACTTC. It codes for CASSFVGGPQETQYF.

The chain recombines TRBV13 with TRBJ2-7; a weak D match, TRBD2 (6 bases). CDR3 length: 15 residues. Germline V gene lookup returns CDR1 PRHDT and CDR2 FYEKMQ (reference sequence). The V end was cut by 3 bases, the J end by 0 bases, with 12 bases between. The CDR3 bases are TGTGCCAGCAGCTTTCGCGGGGCAAGCTCCTACGAGCAGTACTTC. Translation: CASSFRGASSYEQYF.

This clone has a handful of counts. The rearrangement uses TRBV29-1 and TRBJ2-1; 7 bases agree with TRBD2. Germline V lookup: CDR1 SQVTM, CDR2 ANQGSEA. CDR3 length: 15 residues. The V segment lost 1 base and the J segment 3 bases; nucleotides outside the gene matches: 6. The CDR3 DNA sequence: TGCAGCGTTGAAGGCTCTAGCGGACACTACAATGAGCAGTTCTTC. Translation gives CSVEGSSGHYNEQFF.

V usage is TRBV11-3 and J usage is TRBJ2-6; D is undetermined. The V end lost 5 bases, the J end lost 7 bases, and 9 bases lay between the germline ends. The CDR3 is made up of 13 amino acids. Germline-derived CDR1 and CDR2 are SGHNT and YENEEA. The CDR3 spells CASSTRAANVLTF. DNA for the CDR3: TGTGCCAGCAGCACCCGGGCCGCCAACGTCCTGACTTTC.

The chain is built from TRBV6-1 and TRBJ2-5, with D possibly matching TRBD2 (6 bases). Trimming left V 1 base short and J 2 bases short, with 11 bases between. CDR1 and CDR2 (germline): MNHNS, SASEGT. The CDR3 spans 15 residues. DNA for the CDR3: TGTGCCAGCAGTGAAGGGGGGGTTGGTCAAGAGACCCAGTACTTC. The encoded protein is CASSEGGVGQETQYF.